This paragraph reports one T cell receptor (beta chain). The data derive from a study of ipilimumab plus nivolumab after autologous stem cell transplantation. The length of the CDR3 is 14 residues. Germline assignment: CDR1 MNHNS and CDR2 SASEGT. V was clipped by 3 bases and J by 0 bases, with 6 bases between them. Profiling relied on immunoSEQ multiplex PCR, and the TCRdb table lists in-frame clones only, not all of them. The table includes tens of thousands of clones, about 91% detected once. The chain carries TRBV6-1 and TRBJ2-1, with unresolved D. This sequence was found in a male donor with multiple myeloma. The sample was PBMCs, taken in a trial of ipilimumab plus nivolumab as post-transplant consolidation. The CDR3 loop reads CASSDGTSYNEQFF. The CDR3 DNA is TGTGCCAGCAGTGACGGTACCTCCTACAATGAGCAGTTCTTC.